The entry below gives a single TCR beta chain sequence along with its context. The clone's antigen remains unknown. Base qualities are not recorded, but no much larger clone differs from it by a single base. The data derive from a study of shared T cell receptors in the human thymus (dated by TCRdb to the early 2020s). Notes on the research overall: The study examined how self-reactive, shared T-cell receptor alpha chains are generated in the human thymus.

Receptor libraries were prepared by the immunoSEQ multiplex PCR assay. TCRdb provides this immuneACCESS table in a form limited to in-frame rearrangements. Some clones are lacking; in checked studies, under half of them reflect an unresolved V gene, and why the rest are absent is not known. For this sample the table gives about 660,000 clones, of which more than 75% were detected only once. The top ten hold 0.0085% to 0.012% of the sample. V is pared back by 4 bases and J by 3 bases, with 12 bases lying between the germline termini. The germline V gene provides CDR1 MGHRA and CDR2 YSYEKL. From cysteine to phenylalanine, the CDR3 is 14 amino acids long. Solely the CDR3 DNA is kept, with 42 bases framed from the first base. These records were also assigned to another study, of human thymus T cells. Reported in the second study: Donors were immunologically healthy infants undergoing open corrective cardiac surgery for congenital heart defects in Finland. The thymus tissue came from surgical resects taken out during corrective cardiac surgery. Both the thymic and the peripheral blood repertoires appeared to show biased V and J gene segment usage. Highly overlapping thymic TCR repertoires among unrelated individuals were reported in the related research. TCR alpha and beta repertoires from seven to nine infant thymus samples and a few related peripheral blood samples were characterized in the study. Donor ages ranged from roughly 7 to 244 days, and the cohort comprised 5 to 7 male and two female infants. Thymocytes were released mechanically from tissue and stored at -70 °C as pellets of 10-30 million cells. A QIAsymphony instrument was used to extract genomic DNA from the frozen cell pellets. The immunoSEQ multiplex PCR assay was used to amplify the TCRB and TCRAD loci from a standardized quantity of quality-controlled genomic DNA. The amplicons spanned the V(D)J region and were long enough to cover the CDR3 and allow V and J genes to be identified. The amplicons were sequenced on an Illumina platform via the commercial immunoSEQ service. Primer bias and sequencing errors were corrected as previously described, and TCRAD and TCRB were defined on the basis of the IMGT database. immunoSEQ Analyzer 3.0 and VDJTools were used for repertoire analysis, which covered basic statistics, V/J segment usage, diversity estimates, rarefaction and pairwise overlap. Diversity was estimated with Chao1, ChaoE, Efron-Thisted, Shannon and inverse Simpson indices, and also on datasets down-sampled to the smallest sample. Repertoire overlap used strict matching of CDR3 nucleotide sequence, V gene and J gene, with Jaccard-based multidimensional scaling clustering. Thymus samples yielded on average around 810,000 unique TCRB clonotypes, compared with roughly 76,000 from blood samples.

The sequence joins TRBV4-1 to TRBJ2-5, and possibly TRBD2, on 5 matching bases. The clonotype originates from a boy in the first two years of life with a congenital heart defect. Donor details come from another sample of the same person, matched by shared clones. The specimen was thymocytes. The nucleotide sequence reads TGCGCCAGCAGCCCACGCCCCGGGGAAGAGACCCAGTACTTC. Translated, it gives CASSPRPGEETQYF.